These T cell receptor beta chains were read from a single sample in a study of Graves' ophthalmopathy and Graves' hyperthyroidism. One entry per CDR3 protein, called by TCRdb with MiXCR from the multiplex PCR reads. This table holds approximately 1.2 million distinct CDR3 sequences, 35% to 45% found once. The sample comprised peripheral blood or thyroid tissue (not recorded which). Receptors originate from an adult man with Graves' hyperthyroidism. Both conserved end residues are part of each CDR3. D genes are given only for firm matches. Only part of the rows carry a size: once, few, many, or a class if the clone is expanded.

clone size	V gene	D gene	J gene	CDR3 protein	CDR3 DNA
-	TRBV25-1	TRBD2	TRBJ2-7	CASSLFILASNSVYEQYF	TGTGCCAGCAGTTTATTTATACTAGCGTCAAATTCGGTCTACGAGCAGTACTTC
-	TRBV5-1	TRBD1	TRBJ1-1	CASNPQGAGSFTNTEAFF	TGCGCCAGCAACCCACAGGGGGCAGGTAGTTTTACGAACACTGAAGCTTTCTTT
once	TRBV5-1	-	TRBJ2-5	CASSSMSRGQVTQYF	TGCGCCAGCAGCTCAATGAGCAGGGGTCAAGTGACCCAGTACTTC
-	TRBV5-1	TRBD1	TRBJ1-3	CASSSRQGVIGNTIYF	TGCGCCAGCAGCTCACGACAGGGGGTAATAGGAAACACCATATATTTT
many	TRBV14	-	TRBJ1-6	CASSRLRDYNSPLHF	TGTGCCAGCAGCCGACTCCGGGATTATAATTCACCCCTCCACTTT
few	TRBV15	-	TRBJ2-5	CATSRGGFETQYF	TGTGCCACCAGCAGAGGGGGATTTGAGACCCAGTACTTC
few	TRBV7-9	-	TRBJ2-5	CASSITRDGLRAQYF	TGTGCCAGCAGCATCACTAGGGACGGCCTTCGGGCCCAGTACTTC
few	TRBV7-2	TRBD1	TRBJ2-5	CASSGGQGAFETQYF	TGTGCCAGCAGCGGCGGACAGGGGGCATTCGAGACCCAGTACTTC
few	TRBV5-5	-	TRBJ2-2	CASSIPGIREELFF	TGTGCCAGCAGCATACCGGGGATCCGTGAGGAGCTGTTTTTT
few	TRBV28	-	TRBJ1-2	CASLAGFGVYTF	TGTGCCAGCCTTGCAGGGTTCGGAGTCTACACCTTC
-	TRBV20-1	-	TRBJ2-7	CSARIRHSYEQYF	TGCAGTGCTAGAATCCGACACTCCTACGAGCAGTACTTC
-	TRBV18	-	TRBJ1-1	CASSPPRGIGEAFF	TGTGCCAGCTCACCACCTAGGGGTATCGGTGAAGCTTTCTTT
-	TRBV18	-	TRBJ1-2	CASSPPRDYGYTF	TGTGCCAGCTCACCACCCAGGGACTATGGCTACACCTTC
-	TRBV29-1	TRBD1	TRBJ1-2	CSVEDRGQGGYGYTF	TGCAGCGTTGAAGATCGGGGACAGGGAGGCTATGGCTACACCTTC
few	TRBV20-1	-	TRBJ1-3	CSAKTDRLSGNTIYF	TGCAGTGCTAAAACGGACAGACTCTCTGGAAACACCATATATTTT
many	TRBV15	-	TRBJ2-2	CATSRDVTGELFF	TGTGCCACCAGCAGAGATGTCACCGGGGAGCTGTTTTTT
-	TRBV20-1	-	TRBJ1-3	CSARHLGIGNTIYF	TGCAGTGCGCGTCACCTGGGTATTGGAAACACCATATATTTT
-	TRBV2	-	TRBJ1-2	CASKGAATTHGYTF	TGTGCCAGCAAGGGAGCAGCTACCACTCATGGCTACACCTTC
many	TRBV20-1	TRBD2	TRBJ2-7	CSAQSSGTYEQYF	TGCAGTGCCCAATCTAGCGGTACCTACGAGCAGTACTTC
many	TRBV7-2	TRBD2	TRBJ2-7	CASSQTGGGGRVF	TGTGCCAGCAGCCAGACGGGGGGAGGCGGGAGGGTCTTC
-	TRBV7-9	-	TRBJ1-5	CASSYGYRDQETQHF	TGTGCCAGCAGCTATGGCTACAGGGACCAAGAGACCCAGCATTTT
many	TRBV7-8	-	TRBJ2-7	CASSFSSGSSYEQYF	TGTGCCAGCAGCTTTTCATCAGGGAGCTCCTACGAGCAGTACTTC
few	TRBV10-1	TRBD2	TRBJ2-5	CASSPYRGLAGDKTQYF	TGCGCCAGCAGTCCGTACCGGGGACTAGCGGGAGATAAGACCCAGTACTTC
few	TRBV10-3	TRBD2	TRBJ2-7	CAISYTGLAATYEQYF	TGTGCCATCAGTTACACGGGACTAGCGGCCACCTACGAGCAGTACTTC
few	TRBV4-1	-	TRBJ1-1	CASSQEGGRAFF	TGCGCCAGCAGCCAAGAGGGGGGGAGGGCTTTCTTT
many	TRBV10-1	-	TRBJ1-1	CASSERALNTEAFF	TGCGCCAGCAGTGAACGGGCCCTGAACACTGAAGCTTTCTTT
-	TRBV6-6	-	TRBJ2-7	CASSYTGLNYEQYF	TGTGCCAGCAGTTATACGGGATTAAACTACGAGCAGTACTTC
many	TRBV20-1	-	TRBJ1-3	CSARTGSSGNTIYF	TGCAGTGCACGAACAGGGAGCTCTGGAAACACCATATATTTT
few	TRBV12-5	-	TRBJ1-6	CASGPPRAGSNSPLHF	TGTGCTAGTGGCCCGCCGAGGGCAGGGAGTAATTCACCCCTCCACTTT
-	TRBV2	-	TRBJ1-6	CASRPGLSLGRSPLHF	TGTGCCAGCAGACCGGGACTTTCCTTGGGGAGGTCACCCCTCCACTTT
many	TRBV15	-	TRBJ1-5	CATSREPRFAGGGSNQPQHF	TGTGCCACCAGCAGAGAGCCCAGGTTCGCGGGCGGTGGTAGCAATCAGCCCCAGCATTTT
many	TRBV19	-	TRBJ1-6	CASHKREAYNSPLHF	TGTGCCAGCCATAAAAGGGAGGCCTATAATTCACCCCTCCACTTT
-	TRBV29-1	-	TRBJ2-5	CSFRPPMETQYF	TGCAGCTTTAGGCCCCCCATGGAGACCCAGTACTTC
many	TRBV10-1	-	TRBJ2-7	CASSEADPYEQYF	TGCGCCAGCAGTGAAGCAGACCCCTACGAGCAGTACTTC
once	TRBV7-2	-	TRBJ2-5	CASSLAAAVGQETQYF	TGTGCCAGCAGCTTAGCGGCGGCGGTGGGGCAAGAGACCCAGTACTTC
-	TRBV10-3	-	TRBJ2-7	CAISVQTGTYEQYF	TGTGCCATCAGTGTCCAGACAGGCACCTACGAGCAGTACTTC
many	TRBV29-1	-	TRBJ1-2	CSGRGANYGYTF	TGCAGCGGGAGGGGGGCTAACTATGGCTACACCTTC
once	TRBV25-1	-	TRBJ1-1	CASSGVVGAEAFF	TGTGCCAGCAGTGGGGTAGTCGGGGCTGAAGCTTTCTTT
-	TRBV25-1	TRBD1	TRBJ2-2	CASQTTGGPTGELFF	TGTGCCAGCCAGACGACAGGGGGGCCCACCGGGGAGCTGTTTTTT
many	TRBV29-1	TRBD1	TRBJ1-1	CSVGSKQGAGDEAFF	TGCAGCGTTGGGTCGAAACAGGGGGCGGGAGATGAAGCTTTCTTT
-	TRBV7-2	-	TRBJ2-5	CASSLARGGAYQETQYF	TGTGCCAGCAGCTTAGCGAGGGGGGGCGCGTACCAAGAGACCCAGTACTTC
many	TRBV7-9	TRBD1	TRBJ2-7	CASRGTGGLYEQYF	TGTGCCAGCAGAGGGACAGGGGGCTTGTACGAGCAGTACTTC
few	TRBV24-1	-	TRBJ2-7	CATGFAYEQYF	TGTGCCACCGGGTTTGCCTACGAGCAGTACTTC
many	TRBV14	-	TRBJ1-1	CASRTSMRGNTEAFF	TGTGCCAGCAGGACCAGCATGCGGGGAAACACTGAAGCTTTCTTT
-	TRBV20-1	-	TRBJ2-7	CSAAGWGERLSGDTQQYF	TGCAGTGCCGCGGGCTGGGGGGAGCGACTGTCGGGGGATACGCAGCAGTACTTC
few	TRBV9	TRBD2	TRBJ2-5	CAHTAGVQETQYF	TGTGCACACACCGCGGGGGTCCAAGAGACCCAGTACTTC
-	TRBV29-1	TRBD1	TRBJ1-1	CSVDATGGWNTEAFF	TGCAGCGTTGACGCCACAGGGGGCTGGAACACTGAAGCTTTCTTT
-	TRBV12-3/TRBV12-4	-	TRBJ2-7	CASSFVGEQYF	TGTGCCAGCAGTTTCGTGGGCGAGCAGTACTTC